This T cell receptor beta chain was obtained from a study of blood T cell repertoires in COVID-19. Across the study: From the United States, Italy and Spain came samples of acute and convalescent COVID-19.

The CDR3 covers 13 residues. Trimming stripped 5 bases from V and 4 bases from J, with 10 bases between. CDR1 and CDR2 from the germline V gene are MNHEY and SMNVEV (reference sequence). Original processing notes: Reference gene primer amplification yielded estimated nucleated cell counts. The assay was immunoSEQ multiplex PCR, and TCRdb's table has in-frame clones only and misses some. V and J calls plus clone size are reproduced from that table; the DNA served to infer D and trimming. Of around 67,000 clones in the sample, about 81% are singletons; the top ten hold roughly 9.2%. The specimen sequenced was peripheral blood. The receptor was isolated from a human donor in a cohort sampled during active COVID-19. This chain joins TRBV27 and TRBJ2-3; tentatively, D is TRBD2 (5 bases). In nucleotides, the CDR3 is TGTGCCAGCAGTCTAGCCCCGGCAGATACGCAGTATTTT. This translates into CASSLAPADTQYF.